This TCR beta chain derives from a study of CD8 T cells in Susac syndrome. RNA was extracted with the RNeasy kit, and a quantity of roughly 0.5 to 1 ug was reverse transcribed using random hexamers. Each CDR3 protein is one row after TCRdb ran MiXCR on the immunoSEQ multiplex PCR reads. The table includes 330,000 or so distinct CDR3 sequences, about 82% detected once. The CDR3 sequence is 16 residues long. The germline CDR1 and CDR2 sequences are MDHEN and SYDVKM. The J segment lost 6 bases and the V segment lost 2 bases, leaving 11 bases of the junction unmatched. The CD8+ and CD4+ T cells were isolated magnetically using a negative isolation approach, whereas the TEMRA cells were enriched by FACS.

This TCR came from a human donor with multiple sclerosis. The gene calls are TRBV28 and TRBJ2-3, with 7 bases matching TRBD1. The specimen was CD8+ T cells from PBMCs. CDR3: CASSLEEAGGWDTQYF. CDR3 DNA: TGTGCCAGCAGTTTAGAGGAGGCAGGGGGTTGGGATACGCAGTATTTT.